A single sample gave rise to the 2 T cell receptor beta chains below, sequenced in a study of follicular helper T cells after annual influenza vaccination. Time point in this sample: 2014-2015 season, pre-vaccination. Clones were read by immunoSEQ multiplex PCR, and TCRdb kept only the in-frame ones, dropping some. The table includes about 14,000 clones, just under 85% detected once. This specimen was CXCR5- memory CD4+ T cells sorted from blood, taken on the day of influenza vaccination. These receptors were collected from an adult who received the influenza vaccine.

The chain is built from TRBV7-2 and TRBJ1-1; D may be TRBD1 (5 bases). Germline V gives CDR1 SGHTA, CDR2 FQGNSA. This CDR3 has 13 residues. V lost 11 bases and J lost 7, with 20 bases in between. The CDR3 nucleotides read TGTGCCTCAACTCGGAGGGGAGGGGATGAAGCTTTCTTT. Its translation is CASTRRGGDEAFF.

This clone showed up just a few times. V gene TRBV5-4 combines with J gene TRBJ1-4; maybe TRBD1 (5 bases). Looked up from germline, CDR1 is SGHNT and CDR2 is YYREEE (reference sequence). Trimming took off 4 bases at V and 5 bases at J, with 18 bases between the two ends. CDR3 length: 16 amino acids. The CDR3 loop is CASSPRAGTGNEKLFF. As DNA, the CDR3 is TGTGCCAGCAGCCCCCGCGCCGGGACTGGGAATGAAAAACTGTTTTTT. Full variable domain (outside the CDR3, taken from reference TRBV5-4 and TRBJ1-4): ETGVTQSPTHLIKTRGQQVTLRCSSQSGHNTVSWYQQALGQGPQFIFQYYREEENGRGNFPPRFSGLQFPNYSSELNVNALELDDSALYLCASSPRAGTGNEKLFFGSGTQLSVL.